The clone carrying this TCR beta chain was detected ten times or more. The data were obtained in a study of T cell repertoires in cytomegalovirus infection. As for the study in general: Matching HLA type and CMV infection were both indicated by public TCR beta signatures.

Looked up from germline, CDR1 is MNHEY and CDR2 is SVGAGI. The trim removed 2 bases at V and 8 bases at J, leaving 10 bases unmatched. This CDR3 region has 15 residues. TCRdb recomputed calls from the reads with MiXCR, one row per CDR3 protein. The sample holds roughly 500,000 distinct CDR3 sequences; approximately 15% are singletons and the top ten take roughly a quarter. V gene TRBV6-5 combines with J gene TRBJ1-2, with 8 bases fitting TRBD1. This clonotype was obtained from a human donor in good health (CMV status not recorded). Some clones in this sample may be carry-over from other donors' samples. Material for sequencing was CD8+ T cells from PBMCs. The CDR3 DNA reads TGTGCCAGCAGTTACCATCAGACAGGGGTCGGAGGCTACACCTTC. Protein sequence: CASSYHQTGVGGYTF.